The 5 T cell receptor beta chains below come from one sample, sequenced in a study of blood T cell repertoires in COVID-19. Libraries were prepared by immunoSEQ multiplex PCR; TCRdb keeps only in-frame clonotypes and omits some of them. The data hold 130,000 or so clones, with 80% to 90% observed a single time. Source material: peripheral blood. The receptor set was obtained from an elderly man with active or convalescent COVID-19.

This chain links TRBV2 with TRBJ2-7; D is perhaps TRBD2 (7 bases). Germline V gene sequence: CDR1 SNHLY, CDR2 FYNNEI. This CDR3 contains 13 residues. With 6 bases removed from V and 2 bases from J, the gap between germline ends came to 11 bases. Here the CDR3 reads CASRGGAAYEQYF. CDR3 sequence (DNA): TGTGCCAGCAGGGGGGGGGCAGCCTACGAGCAGTACTTC.

The chain has TRBV9 and TRBJ2-2; TRBD2 agrees at 13 bases. The trim removed 4 bases at V and 5 bases at J, leaving 14 bases unmatched. There are 19 residues in the CDR3. CDR1 is SGDLS and CDR2 is YYNGEE in the germline V gene. CDR3 bases: TGTGCCAGCAGCACCCCAGAGAGGACTAGCGGGGGCCTTACCGGGGAGCTGTTTTTT. Amino acids: CASSTPERTSGGLTGELFF.

This clone occurred a few times. The rearrangement uses TRBV7-2 and TRBJ1-5; D is unclear. This CDR3 is built from 14 residues. The germline V gene has CDR1 SGHTA and CDR2 FQGNSA. V lost 1 base and J 6 bases, leaving 10 bases between the germline ends. The CDR3 loop reads CASSLGPSFQPQHF. The CDR3 DNA sequence: TGTGCCAGCAGCTTAGGGCCCTCTTTTCAGCCCCAGCATTTT. The complete variable domain, with remaining parts taken from reference TRBV7-2 and TRBJ1-5, reads GAGVSQSPSNKVTEKGKDVELRCDPISGHTALYWYRQSLGQGLEFLIYFQGNSAPDKSGLPSDRFSAERTGGSVSTLTIQRTQQEDSAVYLCASSLGPSFQPQHFGDGTRLSIL.

This chain uses TRBV5-4 with TRBJ1-2, with D maybe TRBD1 (6 bases). This CDR3 is 14 amino acids long. Trimming removed 5 bases at V and 5 bases at J, with 16 bases between. Germline V gives CDR1 SGHNT, CDR2 YYREEE (reference sequence). The CDR3 region is CASSLQGTGYGYTF. CDR3 DNA sequence: TGTGCCAGCAGTCTGCAGGGGACCGGGTATGGCTACACCTTC.

J is TRBJ1-2 and V is TRBV7-2; 8 nucleotides line up with TRBD1. The CDR3 totals 14 residues. V was pared by 1 base and J by 7 bases, with 5 bases of the junction left unmatched. CDR1 is SGHTA, CDR2 FQGNSA, per germline. The CDR3 DNA reads as TGTGCCAGCAGCTTAGACGGACAGGGACGTGGCTACACCTTC. This sequence encodes CASSLDGQGRGYTF. The whole variable domain, filled in from reference TRBV7-2 and TRBJ1-2, reads GAGVSQSPSNKVTEKGKDVELRCDPISGHTALYWYRQSLGQGLEFLIYFQGNSAPDKSGLPSDRFSAERTGGSVSTLTIQRTQQEDSAVYLCASSLDGQGRGYTFGSGTRLTVV.